This TCR beta chain was documented in a study of T cell responses to AZD1222 COVID-19 vaccine. Study conclusions and caveats: Only a handful of AZD1222 recipients tested seropositive at baseline. Researchers report vaccine-associated CD4 TCRs spanning spike, with dominance at 160-218 and 743-854. Reportedly, close to half of spike-specific TCRs are directed against unmutated variant regions.

Profiled with immunoSEQ multiplex PCR; TCRdb holds only in-frame clones, not every one. The table shows approximately 67,000 clones, with 80% to 90% occurring only once. The CDR3 totals 11 residues. V dropped 5 bases and J dropped 6 bases, with 8 bases sitting between them. Germline CDR1 reads ENHRY; CDR2 reads SYGVKD. This clone has just one count. Its antigen remains unidentified. The chain joins TRBV10-3 to TRBJ2-7; D possibly corresponds to TRBD2 (5 bases). The specimen comprised peripheral blood, sampled 28 days after the second AZD1222 dose. The receptor was derived from an adult who received the AZD1222 COVID-19 vaccine. The CDR3 loop is CAISRAGEQYF. CDR3 in DNA: TGTGCCATCAGTCGCGCGGGCGAGCAGTACTTC.